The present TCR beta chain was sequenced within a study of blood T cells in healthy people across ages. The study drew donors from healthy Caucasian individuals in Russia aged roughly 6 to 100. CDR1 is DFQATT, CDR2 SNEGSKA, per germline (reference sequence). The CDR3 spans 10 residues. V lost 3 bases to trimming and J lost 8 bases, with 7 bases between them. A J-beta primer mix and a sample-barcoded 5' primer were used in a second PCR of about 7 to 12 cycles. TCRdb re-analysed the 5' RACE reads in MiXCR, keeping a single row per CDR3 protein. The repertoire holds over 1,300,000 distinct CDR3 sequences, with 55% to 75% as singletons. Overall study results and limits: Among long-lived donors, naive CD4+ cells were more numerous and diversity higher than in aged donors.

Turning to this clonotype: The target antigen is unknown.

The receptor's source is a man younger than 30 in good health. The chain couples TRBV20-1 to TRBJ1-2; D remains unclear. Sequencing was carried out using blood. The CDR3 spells CSASRFGYTF. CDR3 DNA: TGCAGTGCTAGTCGGTTCGGCTACACCTTC.